This T cell receptor (beta chain) was identified in a study of blood T cell repertoires in COVID-19. Study-wide background: PBMCs, B-cell-depleted T cells, or T cells provided the cDNA or gDNA that made up the material.

TCRdb's copy holds only in-frame clones and misses some; the assay was immunoSEQ multiplex PCR. The sample records more than 85,000 clones, roughly 84% being singletons. Sequencing used peripheral blood. The TCR comes from a woman older than 75 with acute or convalescent COVID-19.

CDR3 residues: CASSFSDSGEQYF. CDR3 bases: TGTGCCAGCAGTTTTTCCGACAGTGGCGAGCAGTACTTC. The chain is built from TRBV12-3 or TRBV12-4 and TRBJ2-7; D is perhaps TRBD1 (5 bases). V lost 3 bases and J lost 6, with 12 bases in between. The CDR3 runs to 13 residues.